This TCR beta chain derives from a study of blood T cells in healthy people across ages. This clonotype was seen more than once but under ten times. CDR3 length: 16 amino acids. CDR1 is LGHNA, CDR2 YSLEER, per germline. Trimming took 2 bases from V and 7 from J; bases not matched to a gene: 6. The second PCR ran roughly 6 to 12 cycles with a sample-barcoded 5' primer and J-beta primers. MiXCR, run by TCRdb on the 5' RACE reads, gives a single entry per CDR3 protein. The repertoire holds around 820,000 distinct CDR3 sequences, with around a quarter as singletons. The same specimen was also included in a second study, on T cells of mothers and their children. Turning to that study: Barcodes and 2-4 random nucleotides were added by M1S in the second PCR. For unrelated pairs as for related ones, thymic selection shapes TCR recombination output similarly.

The V and J genes are TRBV4-3 and TRBJ2-2, with 11 bases fitting TRBD2. The sequenced sample was blood. The TCR was taken from a boy younger than 18 in good health. CDR3 protein: CASSQNSGGASGELFF. CDR3 in DNA: TGCGCCAGCAGCCAAAATAGCGGGGGGGCCAGCGGGGAGCTGTTTTTT.